These 12 T cell receptor beta chains came from one sample sequenced in a study of cytomegalovirus exposure and HLA in healthy donors. Vbeta (60) and Jbeta (13) primers were used in the PCR. The assay was immunoSEQ multiplex PCR, and TCRdb's table has in-frame clones only and misses some. The sample consists of 180,000 or so clones, around 80% of them appearing once. The sequenced sample was PBMCs. These receptors all come from a woman aged 45-59 years in good health and CMV-seropositive.

This chain joins TRBV1 and TRBJ2-2; TRBD1 is the table's D call, not checked against the DNA. TRBV1 represents a pseudogene. The CDR3 has 16 amino acids. CDR3 amino acids: CTSSQAFRSDTGELFF. In DNA form, the CDR3 reads TGCACCAGCAGCCAAGCTTTCAGGTCCGACACCGGGGAGCTGTTTTTT.

The V gene is TRBV5-1, the J gene TRBJ1-4, with TRBD1 as a possible D gene (5 bases). Germline CDR1 reads SGHRS; CDR2 reads YFSETQ. The CDR3 extends over 14 amino acids. Deletions cut 4 bases from V and 2 bases from J, with 9 bases between. The CDR3 region is CASSPGITNEKLFF. CDR3 nucleotide sequence: TGCGCCAGCAGCCCAGGGATTACTAATGAAAAACTGTTTTTT. The full variable domain, rest sourced from reference TRBV5-1 and TRBJ1-4, is KAGVTQTPRYLIKTRGQQVTLSCSPISGHRSVSWYQQTPGQGLQFLFEYFSETQRNKGNFPGRFSGRQFSNSRSEMNVSTLELGDSALYLCASSPGITNEKLFFGSGTQLSVL.

The V gene is TRBV18, the J gene TRBJ1-2, with 7 nucleotides matching TRBD1. Trimming at V came to 2 bases and at J to 3 bases, leaving 12 bases not matched to a gene. Germline assignment: CDR1 KGHSH and CDR2 LQKENI. The CDR3 has 17 amino acids. CDR3 coding DNA: TGTGCCAGCTCACCATTTTGGACAGGATTAGATTACTATGGCTACACCTTC. This encodes CASSPFWTGLDYYGYTF.

This clone was counted a few times. The chain recombines TRBV11-2 with TRBJ2-1; 10 bases agree with TRBD1. J lost 13 bases, V lost 0 bases, and 3 bases had no gene match. The germline V gene has CDR1 SGHAT and CDR2 FQNNGV. This CDR3 has 13 amino acids. The CDR3 DNA sequence: TGTGCCAGCAGCTTAGAGGGACAGGGGCTTCAGTTCTTC. Encoded protein: CASSLEGQGLQFF. Complete variable domain (other parts from reference TRBV11-2 and TRBJ2-1): EAGVAQSPRYKIIEKRQSVAFWCNPISGHATLYWYQQILGQGPKLLIQFQNNGVVDDSQLPKDRFSAERLKGVDSTLKIQPAKLEDSAVYLCASSLEGQGLQFFGPGTRLTVL.

As for this clone: Mismatch with germline at one junction end may stem from a read error. The chain employs TRBV19 and TRBJ2-3, with TRBD2 identical over 14 bases. The CDR3 spans 16 residues. The germline V gene has CDR1 LNHDA and CDR2 SQIVND (reference sequence). CDR3 nucleotide sequence: TGTGCCAGTAGTATTGGGACTAGCGGGGGCACAGGTACGCAGTATTTT. It codes for CASSIGTSGGTGTQYF.

Only one count was recorded for this clone. V is TRBV28 and J is TRBJ1-6; TRBD1 aligns across 11 bases. J lost 7 bases, V lost 6 bases, and 11 bases had no gene match. The CDR3 sequence is 17 residues long. From germline, CDR1 is MDHEN and CDR2 SYDVKM. DNA of the CDR3: TGTGCCAGCAGGAATACCTTTGGACAGGGGGCCAATTCACCCCTCCACTTT. Its protein is CASRNTFGQGANSPLHF.

This chain connects TRBV29-1 to TRBJ1-2, with 9 bases that match TRBD1. Germline V gene lookup returns CDR1 SQVTM and CDR2 ANQGSEA. The length of the CDR3 is 15 residues. V shed 4 bases and J 8 bases; nucleotides not matched to a gene: 14. CDR3: CSVARGQGSAWGYTF. Written as DNA, the CDR3 is TGCAGCGTTGCCCGGGGACAGGGTTCCGCCTGGGGCTACACCTTC. Full variable domain (missing parts from reference TRBV29-1 and TRBJ1-2): SAVISQKPSRDICQRGTSLTIQCQVDSQVTMMFWYRQQPGQSLTLIATANQGSEATYESGFVIDKFPISRPNLTFSTLTVSNMSPEDSSIYLCSVARGQGSAWGYTFGSGTRLTVV.

Only a few counts were recorded for this clone. Other DNA sequences from this sample encode an identical CDR3 as well. The chain uses TRBV7-8 and TRBJ2-1, with 10 nucleotides matching TRBD2. This CDR3 is 18 amino acids long. The germline CDR1 and CDR2 sequences are SGHVS and FQNEAQ. Trimming took 2 bases from V and 4 from J; bases not matched to a gene: 11. The CDR3 spells CASSLSLAGVPNYNEQFF. CDR3 nucleotides: TGTGCCAGCAGCTTATCCCTAGCGGGGGTACCCAATTACAATGAGCAGTTCTTC.

The rearrangement joins TRBV7-3 to TRBJ2-1, with D perhaps TRBD2 (6 bases). In germline, CDR1 is SGHTA, CDR2 FQGTGA. The CDR3 loop spans 13 amino acids. The V end was cut by 2 bases, the J end by 8 bases, with 10 bases between. The CDR3 here is CASSLLGLDEQFF. CDR3 coding DNA: TGTGCCAGCAGCTTATTGGGACTCGATGAGCAGTTCTTC.

The chain uses TRBV7-2 and TRBJ2-1, with D possibly TRBD2 on 6 matching bases. V was clipped by 4 bases and J by 7 bases, with 14 bases between them. The length of the CDR3 is 14 residues. CDR1 and CDR2 (germline): SGHTA, FQGNSA. The CDR3 reads CASSSDIAANEQFF. The CDR3 nucleotides are TGTGCCAGCAGCTCCGACATAGCGGCAAATGAGCAGTTCTTC.

This chain joins TRBV4-2 and TRBJ1-2; D call uncertain. The V gene lost 8 bases and the J gene lost 3 bases, with 16 bases spanning the gap. The CDR3 has 14 residues. From germline, CDR1 is LGHNA and CDR2 YNFKEQ. The CDR3 bases are TGTGCCAGCGATCCGGGAGGCGGTGACTATGGCTACACCTTC. Its translation: CASDPGGGDYGYTF.

The chain joins TRBV25-1 to TRBJ2-2, with 7 positions matching TRBD1. J gave up 6 bases and V 9 bases, and 4 bases lay outside the gene matches. CDR1 and CDR2 (germline): MGHDK, SYGVNS. CDR3 size: 12 residues. CDR3 protein: CASQGVPGELFF. The CDR3 DNA is TGTGCCAGTCAGGGGGTCCCCGGGGAGCTGTTTTTT.